The text below deals with one T cell receptor beta chain. Its antigen is not identified. CDR3 length equals 15 residues. The V and J ends lost 6 bases and 3 bases respectively, with 18 bases between them. Germline CDR1 and CDR2: MGHDK and SYGVNS. This sample was included in a study of T-cell reconstitution after alpha-beta-depleted transplantation in children. Findings and caveats of the study: As was reported, about two months after transplant, alpha-beta T cells came from several hundred expanded graft clones. At day 60, the high TCRbeta diversity found in some patients originated from recipient T cells and thymic progenitors that had survived. At the one-year point after transplant, T-cell counts and TCRbeta diversity were found to come mostly from T cells that had been newly produced.

Construction of the TCRbeta library involved unique molecular identifiers. TCRdb passed the PCR reads through MiXCR, listing each CDR3 protein once. This table holds approximately 520,000 distinct CDR3 sequences, roughly 10% found once. V gene TRBV25-1 combines with J gene TRBJ2-7, with D possibly TRBD1 on 5 matching bases. Sequences were derived from PBMCs, mostly from graft donor cells, sampled 180 days after TCRalphabeta/CD19-depleted stem cell transplant. The TCR originated in a female patient under 10 years old who had a stem cell transplant for aplastic anemia, so the T cells may come from the graft donor. The CDR3 DNA reads as TGTGCCAGCAGCCCAGGAACGCAGGGTATCTACGAGCAGTACGTC. Translated: CASSPGTQGIYEQYV.